The table lists the clone carrying this T cell receptor beta chain with many counts. This entry belongs to a study of metastatic and nonmetastatic thyroid tumors. Not a single patient had been given any form of treatment at any point before undergoing thyroid surgery. Using MiXCR, TCRdb re-called clones from the PCR reads. The repertoire holds about 43,000 clones, with about 3.3% as singletons. The CDR3 has 12 residues. Trimming removed 1 base from V and 9 bases from J, with 4 bases in between. Per the germline V gene, CDR1 is SGHTA and CDR2 is FQGTGA. The receptor comes from a female donor with papillary thyroid cancer or a benign thyroid nodule (not recorded which). Some clones in this sample may be carry-over from other donors' samples. The specimen sequenced was blood. The chain carries TRBV7-3 and TRBJ1-6; unclear D gene. The CDR3 sequence: CASSLKGSPLHF. The DNA of the CDR3 is TGTGCCAGCAGCTTAAAGGGTTCACCCCTCCACTTT.